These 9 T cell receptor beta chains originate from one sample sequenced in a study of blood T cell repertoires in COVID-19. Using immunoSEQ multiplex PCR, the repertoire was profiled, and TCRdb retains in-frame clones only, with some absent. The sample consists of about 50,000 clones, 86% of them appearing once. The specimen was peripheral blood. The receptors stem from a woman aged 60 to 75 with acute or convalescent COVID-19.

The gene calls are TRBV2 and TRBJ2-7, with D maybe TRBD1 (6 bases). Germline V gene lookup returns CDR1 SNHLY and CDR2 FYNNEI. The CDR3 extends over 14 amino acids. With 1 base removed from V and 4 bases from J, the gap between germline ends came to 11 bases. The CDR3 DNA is TGTGCCAGCAGTGAAGAGGACAGACTGTACGAGCAGTACTTC. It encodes CASSEEDRLYEQYF.

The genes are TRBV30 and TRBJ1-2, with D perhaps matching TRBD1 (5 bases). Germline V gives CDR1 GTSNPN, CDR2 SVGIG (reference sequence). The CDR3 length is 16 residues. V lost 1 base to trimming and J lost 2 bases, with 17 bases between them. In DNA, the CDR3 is TGTGCCTGGAGTGCCCCCCAGGGCCGCTTAAACTATGGCTACACCTTC. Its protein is CAWSAPQGRLNYGYTF.

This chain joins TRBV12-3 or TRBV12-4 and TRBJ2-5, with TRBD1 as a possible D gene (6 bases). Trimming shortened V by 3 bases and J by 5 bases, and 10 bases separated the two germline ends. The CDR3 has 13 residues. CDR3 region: CASSLGALETQYF. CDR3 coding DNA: TGTGCCAGCAGTTTGGGGGCCCTGGAGACCCAGTACTTC.

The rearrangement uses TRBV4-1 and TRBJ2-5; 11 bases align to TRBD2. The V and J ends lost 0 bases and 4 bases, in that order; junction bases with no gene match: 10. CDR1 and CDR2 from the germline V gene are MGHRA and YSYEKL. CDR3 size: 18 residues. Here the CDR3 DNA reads TGCGCCAGCAGCCAAGAACTAGCGGGGGCCTCGGTGTCAGAGACCCAGTACTTC. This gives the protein CASSQELAGASVSETQYF.

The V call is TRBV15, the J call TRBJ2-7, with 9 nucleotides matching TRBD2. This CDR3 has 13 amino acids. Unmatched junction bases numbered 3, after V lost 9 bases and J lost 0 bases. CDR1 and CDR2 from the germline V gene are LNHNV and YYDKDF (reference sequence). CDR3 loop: CATTSGPSYEQYF. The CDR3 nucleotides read TGTGCCACTACTAGCGGGCCCTCCTACGAGCAGTACTTC.

CDR3 DNA sequence: TGCGCCAGCAGCTTGACTAGCGGCAACACCGGGGAGCTGTTTTTT. This encodes CASSLTSGNTGELFF. The chain employs TRBV5-1 and TRBJ2-2, with 8 bases aligning to TRBD2. The junction had 1 base not matched to a gene; V was cut back by 1 base and J by 2 bases. The CDR3 loop spans 15 amino acids. Germline V gene lookup returns CDR1 SGHRS and CDR2 YFSETQ.

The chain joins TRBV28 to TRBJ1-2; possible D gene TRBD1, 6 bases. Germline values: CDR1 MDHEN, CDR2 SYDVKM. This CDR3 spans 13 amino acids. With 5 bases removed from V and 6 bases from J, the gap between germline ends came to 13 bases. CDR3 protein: CASSLRQAHGYTF. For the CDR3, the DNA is TGTGCCAGCAGTCTTCGACAGGCACATGGCTACACCTTC.

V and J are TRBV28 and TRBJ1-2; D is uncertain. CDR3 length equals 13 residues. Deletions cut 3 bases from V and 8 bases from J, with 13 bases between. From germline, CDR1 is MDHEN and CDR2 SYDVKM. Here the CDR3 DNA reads TGTGCCAGCAGTTTTCATCCGGGGTTCGGCTACACCTTC. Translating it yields CASSFHPGFGYTF.

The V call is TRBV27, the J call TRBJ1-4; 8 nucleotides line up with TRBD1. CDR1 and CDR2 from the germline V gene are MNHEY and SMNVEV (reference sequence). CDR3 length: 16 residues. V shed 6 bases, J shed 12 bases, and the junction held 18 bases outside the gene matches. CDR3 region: CASRLEHGTGGFELFF. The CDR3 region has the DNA TGTGCCAGCAGATTAGAACACGGGACAGGTGGCTTCGAACTGTTTTTT. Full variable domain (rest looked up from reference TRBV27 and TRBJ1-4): EAQVTQNPRYLITVTGKKLTVTCSQNMNHEYMSWYRQDPGLGLRQIYYSMNVEVTDKGDVPEGYKVSRKEKRNFPLILESPSPNQTSLYFCASRLEHGTGGFELFFGSGTQLSVL.